Detailed here is one T cell receptor (beta chain). Trimming took 4 bases from V and 1 from J, leaving 4 bases between them. The CDR3 is 12 residues long. This record belongs to a study of blood T cell repertoires in COVID-19. Study background: Spain, Italy and the United States supplied samples that represented acute and convalescent COVID-19. Nucleic acid was either cDNA or gDNA, and it came from T cells, B-cell-depleted T cells, or PBMCs.

Original data processing: Researchers report that nucleated cell counts were estimated from reference gene primer amplification. Clones were read by immunoSEQ multiplex PCR, and TCRdb kept only the in-frame ones, dropping some. V and J calls and clone size are those listed in that table; D and trimming were worked out from the DNA. Found here are 650,000 to 800,000 clones, over 80% of them singletons; the top ten hold around 0.3%. This clonotype was sampled from a woman aged 18-29 years with acute or convalescent COVID-19. Source material: peripheral blood. V usage is TRBV12-3 or TRBV12-4 and J usage is TRBJ1-2, with D hard to call. As DNA, the CDR3 is TGTGCCAGCAGTTACAGTAACTATGGCTACACCTTC. Its translation is CASSYSNYGYTF.